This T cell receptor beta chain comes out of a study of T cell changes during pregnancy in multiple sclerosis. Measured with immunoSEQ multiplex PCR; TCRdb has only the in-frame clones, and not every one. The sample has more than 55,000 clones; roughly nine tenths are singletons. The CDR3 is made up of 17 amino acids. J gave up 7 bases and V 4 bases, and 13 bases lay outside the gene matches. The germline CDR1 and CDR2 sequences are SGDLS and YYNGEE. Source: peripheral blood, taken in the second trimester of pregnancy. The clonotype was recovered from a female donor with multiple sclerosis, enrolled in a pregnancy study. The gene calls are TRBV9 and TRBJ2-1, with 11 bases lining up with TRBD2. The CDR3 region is CASSLSGGAFLGNEQFF. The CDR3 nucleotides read TGTGCCAGCAGCCTTAGCGGGGGGGCCTTTCTCGGGAATGAGCAGTTCTTC.